This TCR beta chain was sequenced in a study of PD-L1 blockade in urothelial cancer. Time point here: pretreatment peripheral blood. Patients in the study were battling locally advanced or metastatic urothelial carcinoma. This table comes from immunoSEQ multiplex PCR, and its TCRdb copy is limited to in-frame clones, with some not included. The sample comprises under 50,000 clones, more than 85% of which are singletons, and about 11% rests with the top ten. V dropped 5 bases and J dropped 4 bases, with 14 bases sitting between them. Per the germline V gene, CDR1 is MNHEY and CDR2 is SVGAGI. This CDR3 has 14 residues.

This chain connects TRBV6-5 to TRBJ1-1, with no clear D. The source material was PBMCs, sampled around atezolizumab (anti-PD-L1) treatment. The TCR comes from a woman between 55 and 75 years old with urothelial cancer. The CDR3 loop reads CASSAGESGTEAFF. In DNA form, the CDR3 reads TGTGCCAGCAGTGCGGGAGAGTCGGGCACTGAAGCTTTCTTT.